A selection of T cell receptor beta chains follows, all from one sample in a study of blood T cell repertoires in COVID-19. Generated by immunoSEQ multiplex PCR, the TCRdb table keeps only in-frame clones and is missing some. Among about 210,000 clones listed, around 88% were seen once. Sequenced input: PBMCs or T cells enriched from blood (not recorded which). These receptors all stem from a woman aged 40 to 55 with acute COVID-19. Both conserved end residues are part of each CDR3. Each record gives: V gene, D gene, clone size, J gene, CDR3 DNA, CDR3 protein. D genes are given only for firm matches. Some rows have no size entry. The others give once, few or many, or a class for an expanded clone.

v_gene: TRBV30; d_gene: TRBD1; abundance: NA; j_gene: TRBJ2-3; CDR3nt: TGTGCCTGGAGCACAGGGGGTGATACGCAGTATTTT; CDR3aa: CAWSTGGDTQYF
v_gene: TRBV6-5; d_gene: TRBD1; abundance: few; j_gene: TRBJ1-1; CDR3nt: TGTGCCAGCAGGGGACAGGGGGCGGCTTCTGAAGCTTTCTTT; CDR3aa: CASRGQGAASEAFF
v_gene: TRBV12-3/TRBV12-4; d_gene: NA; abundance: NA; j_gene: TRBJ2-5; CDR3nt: TGTGCCAGCAGTTTGTGGAGGCAAGAGACCCAGTACTTC; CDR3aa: CASSLWRQETQYF
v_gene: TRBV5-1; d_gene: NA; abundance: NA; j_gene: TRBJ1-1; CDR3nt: TGCGCCAGCCGCCTACGGGGTACCGGCGCTGAAGCTTTCTTT; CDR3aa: CASRLRGTGAEAFF
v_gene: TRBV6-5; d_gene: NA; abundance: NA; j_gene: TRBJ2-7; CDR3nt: TGTGCCAGCAGTTTACAGACAGGAGTCAGTAACGAGCAGTACTTC; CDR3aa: CASSLQTGVSNEQYF
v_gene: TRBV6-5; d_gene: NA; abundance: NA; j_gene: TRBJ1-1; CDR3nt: TGTGCCAGCAGTTACTTAATGAACACTGAAGCTTTCTTT; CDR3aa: CASSYLMNTEAFF
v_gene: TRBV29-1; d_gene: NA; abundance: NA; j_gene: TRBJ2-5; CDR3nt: TGCAGCGTTGAAAGTCACAGGGACGGGACCCAGTACTTC; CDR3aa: CSVESHRDGTQYF
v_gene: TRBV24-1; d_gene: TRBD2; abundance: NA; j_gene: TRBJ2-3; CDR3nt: TGTGCCACCAGTGATTTCGGCGGGAGGCCCCTGGGGACAGATACGCAGTATTTT; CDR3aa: CATSDFGGRPLGTDTQYF
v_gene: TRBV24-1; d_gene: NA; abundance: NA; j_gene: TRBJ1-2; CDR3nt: TGTGCCACCAGTGACTCGACACCTAACTATGGCTACACCTTC; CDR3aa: CATSDSTPNYGYTF
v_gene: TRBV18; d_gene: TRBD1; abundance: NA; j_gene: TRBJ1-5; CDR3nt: TGTGCCAGCTCACCACGGACAGGGTCTAATCAGCCCCAGCATTTT; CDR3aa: CASSPRTGSNQPQHF
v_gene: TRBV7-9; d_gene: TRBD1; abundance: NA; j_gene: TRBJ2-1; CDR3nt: TGTGCCAGCAGCAGGACAGGGGAGTACAATGAGCAGTTCTTC; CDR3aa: CASSRTGEYNEQFF
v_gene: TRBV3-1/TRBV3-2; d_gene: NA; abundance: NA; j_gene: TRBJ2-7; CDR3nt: TGTGCCAGCAGCTACCCCCAGGGTTCCGAGCAGTACTTC; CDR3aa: CASSYPQGSEQYF
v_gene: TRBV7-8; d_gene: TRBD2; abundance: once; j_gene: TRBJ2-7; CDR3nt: TGTGCCAGCAGCTTAGCCCCCCAAGCGGGGGGCCGCTCCTTTTCCTACGAGCAGTACTTC; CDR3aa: CASSLAPQAGGRSFSYEQYF
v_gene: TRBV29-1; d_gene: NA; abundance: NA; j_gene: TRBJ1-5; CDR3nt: TGCAGCGTTGGTCCAGGGTCGGAATTCGGCAATCAGCCCCAGCATTTT; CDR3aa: CSVGPGSEFGNQPQHF
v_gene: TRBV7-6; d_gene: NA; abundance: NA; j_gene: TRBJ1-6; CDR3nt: TGTGCCAGCAGCTTAGGGTTGTCGGGGGGTAATTCACCCCTCCACTTT; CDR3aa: CASSLGLSGGNSPLHF
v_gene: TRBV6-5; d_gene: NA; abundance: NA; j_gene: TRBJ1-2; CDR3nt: TGTGCCAGCAGTCTTACCCCAAGACTGAACTATGGCTACACCTTC; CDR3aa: CASSLTPRLNYGYTF
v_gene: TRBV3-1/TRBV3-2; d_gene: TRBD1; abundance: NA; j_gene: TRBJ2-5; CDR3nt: TGTGCCAGCAGCCAAGGGACAGGACAAGAGACCCAGTACTTC; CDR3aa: CASSQGTGQETQYF
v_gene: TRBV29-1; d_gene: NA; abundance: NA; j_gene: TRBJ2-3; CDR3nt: TGCAGCGTTTCCAGGGGCCAGGTAGATACGCAGTATTTT; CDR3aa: CSVSRGQVDTQYF
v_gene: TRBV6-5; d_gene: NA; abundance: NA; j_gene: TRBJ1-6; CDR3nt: TGTGCCAGCTCGGGGGTTGGTTCACCCCTCCACTTT; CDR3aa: CASSGVGSPLHF
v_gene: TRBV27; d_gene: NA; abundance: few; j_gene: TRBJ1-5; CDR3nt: TGTGCCAGCGCGTTTCAACAGGGTCAGCCCCAGCATTTT; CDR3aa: CASAFQQGQPQHF
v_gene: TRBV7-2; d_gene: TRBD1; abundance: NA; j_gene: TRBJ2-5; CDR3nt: TGTGCCAGCAGCTGGACAGGGGCCCAAGAGACCCAGTACTTC; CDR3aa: CASSWTGAQETQYF
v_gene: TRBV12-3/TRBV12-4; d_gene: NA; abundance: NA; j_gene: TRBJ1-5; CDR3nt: TGTGCCAGCAGTTTAAGCCCTCAGCCCCAGCATTTT; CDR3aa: CASSLSPQPQHF
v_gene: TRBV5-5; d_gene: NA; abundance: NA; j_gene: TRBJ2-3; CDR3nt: TGTGCCAGCAGCTTCGACACCAATACGCAGTATTTT; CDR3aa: CASSFDTNTQYF
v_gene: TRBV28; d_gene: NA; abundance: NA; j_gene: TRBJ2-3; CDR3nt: TGTGCCAGCAGAGTAGACTCCACAGATACGCAGTATTTT; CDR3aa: CASRVDSTDTQYF
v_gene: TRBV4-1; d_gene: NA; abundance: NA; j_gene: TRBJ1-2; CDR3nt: TGCGCCAGCAGCCAAGAATTCGCCTCTGGCAGGGTAGCTAACTATGGCTACACCTTC; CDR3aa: CASSQEFASGRVANYGYTF
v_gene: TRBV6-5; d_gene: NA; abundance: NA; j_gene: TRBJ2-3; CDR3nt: TGTGCCAGCAGTTACATGGGGCTTGCAGATACGCAGTATTTT; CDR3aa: CASSYMGLADTQYF
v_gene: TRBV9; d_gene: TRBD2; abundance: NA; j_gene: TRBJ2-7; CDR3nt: TGTGCCAGCAGCGCGACTAGCGGACCCTACGAGCAGTACTTC; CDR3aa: CASSATSGPYEQYF
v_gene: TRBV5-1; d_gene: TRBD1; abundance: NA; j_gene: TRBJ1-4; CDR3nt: TGCGCCAGCAGCACCACCGGGACAGTTAATGAAAAACTGTTTTTT; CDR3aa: CASSTTGTVNEKLFF
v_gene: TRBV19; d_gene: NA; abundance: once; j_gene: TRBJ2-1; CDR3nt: TGTGCCAGTAGAGCCGACCGGAGCTCCTACAATGAGCAGTTCTTC; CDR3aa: CASRADRSSYNEQFF
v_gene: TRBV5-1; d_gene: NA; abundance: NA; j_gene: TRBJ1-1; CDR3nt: TGCGCCAGCAGCTTGGAGGTTCCGGGGGCTGAAGCTTTCTTT; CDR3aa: CASSLEVPGAEAFF
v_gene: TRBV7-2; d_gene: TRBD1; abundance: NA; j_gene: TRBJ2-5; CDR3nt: TGTGCCAGCAGCAACCGACAGGGGATCGCGGCCCAGTACTTC; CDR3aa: CASSNRQGIAAQYF
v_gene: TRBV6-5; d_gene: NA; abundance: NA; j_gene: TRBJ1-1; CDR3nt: TGTGCCAGCAGTTACTCCCAGGGGCGAACAGCTTTCTTT; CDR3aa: CASSYSQGRTAFF
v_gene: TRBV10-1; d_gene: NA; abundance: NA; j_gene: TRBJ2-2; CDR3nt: TGCGCCAGCGCAGAACCAGGGTCCACCGGGGAGCTGTTTTTT; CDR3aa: CASAEPGSTGELFF
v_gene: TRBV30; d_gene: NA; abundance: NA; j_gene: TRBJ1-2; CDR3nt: TGTGCCTGGAGTGGGGGGAGGGGGTCCCCGCAGGTCTATGGCTACACCTTC; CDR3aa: CAWSGGRGSPQVYGYTF
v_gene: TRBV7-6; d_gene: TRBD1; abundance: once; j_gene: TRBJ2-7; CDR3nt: TGTGCCAGCAGCCAGACAGGGGGTTACGAGCAGTACTTC; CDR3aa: CASSQTGGYEQYF
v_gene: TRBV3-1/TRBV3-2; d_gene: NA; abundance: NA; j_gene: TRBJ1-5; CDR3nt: TGTGCCAGCAGCCAAGACAGGGGAAGTCAGCCCCAGCATTTT; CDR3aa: CASSQDRGSQPQHF
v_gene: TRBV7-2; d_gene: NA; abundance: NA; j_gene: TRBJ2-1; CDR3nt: TGTGCCAGCAGCTTAGCGGGGGCGTCTAGCGGCTCCTACAATGAGCAGTTCTTC; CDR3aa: CASSLAGASSGSYNEQFF
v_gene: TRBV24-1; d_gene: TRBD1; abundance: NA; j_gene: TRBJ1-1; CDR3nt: TGTGCCACCAGTGAAACAGGGGAGAACACTGAAGCTTTCTTT; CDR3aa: CATSETGENTEAFF
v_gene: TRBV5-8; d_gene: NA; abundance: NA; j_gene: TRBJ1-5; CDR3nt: TGTGCCAGCAGCTTGCATCGCAGGCAGCCCCAGCATTTT; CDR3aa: CASSLHRRQPQHF
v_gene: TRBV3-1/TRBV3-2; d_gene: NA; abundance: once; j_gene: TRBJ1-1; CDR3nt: TGTGCCAGCAGCCAAGGTGGGAGGGCTGAAGCTTTCTTT; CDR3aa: CASSQGGRAEAFF
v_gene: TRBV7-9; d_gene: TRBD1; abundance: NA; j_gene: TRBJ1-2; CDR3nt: TGTGCCAGCAGCCAGACAGGGTGGGGCTACACCTTC; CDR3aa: CASSQTGWGYTF
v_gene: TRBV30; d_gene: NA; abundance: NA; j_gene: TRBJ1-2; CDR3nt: TGTGCCTGGAGGGACAGCGGGAGCTACACCTTC; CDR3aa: CAWRDSGSYTF
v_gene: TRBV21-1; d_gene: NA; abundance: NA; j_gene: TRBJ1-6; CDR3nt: TGTGCCAGCAGCTACAGGGGGCGCCTTAATTCACCCCTCCACTTT; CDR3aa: CASSYRGRLNSPLHF
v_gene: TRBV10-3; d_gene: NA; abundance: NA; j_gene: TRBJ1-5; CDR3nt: TGTGCCATCAGTGATAGAGCGGGGTATAGCAATCAGCCCCAGCATTTT; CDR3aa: CAISDRAGYSNQPQHF
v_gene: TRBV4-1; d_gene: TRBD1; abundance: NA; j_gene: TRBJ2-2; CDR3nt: TGCGCCAGCAGCCAAGAGGGGACAGGGGGCGCAGTCACCGGGGAGCTGTTTTTT; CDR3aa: CASSQEGTGGAVTGELFF